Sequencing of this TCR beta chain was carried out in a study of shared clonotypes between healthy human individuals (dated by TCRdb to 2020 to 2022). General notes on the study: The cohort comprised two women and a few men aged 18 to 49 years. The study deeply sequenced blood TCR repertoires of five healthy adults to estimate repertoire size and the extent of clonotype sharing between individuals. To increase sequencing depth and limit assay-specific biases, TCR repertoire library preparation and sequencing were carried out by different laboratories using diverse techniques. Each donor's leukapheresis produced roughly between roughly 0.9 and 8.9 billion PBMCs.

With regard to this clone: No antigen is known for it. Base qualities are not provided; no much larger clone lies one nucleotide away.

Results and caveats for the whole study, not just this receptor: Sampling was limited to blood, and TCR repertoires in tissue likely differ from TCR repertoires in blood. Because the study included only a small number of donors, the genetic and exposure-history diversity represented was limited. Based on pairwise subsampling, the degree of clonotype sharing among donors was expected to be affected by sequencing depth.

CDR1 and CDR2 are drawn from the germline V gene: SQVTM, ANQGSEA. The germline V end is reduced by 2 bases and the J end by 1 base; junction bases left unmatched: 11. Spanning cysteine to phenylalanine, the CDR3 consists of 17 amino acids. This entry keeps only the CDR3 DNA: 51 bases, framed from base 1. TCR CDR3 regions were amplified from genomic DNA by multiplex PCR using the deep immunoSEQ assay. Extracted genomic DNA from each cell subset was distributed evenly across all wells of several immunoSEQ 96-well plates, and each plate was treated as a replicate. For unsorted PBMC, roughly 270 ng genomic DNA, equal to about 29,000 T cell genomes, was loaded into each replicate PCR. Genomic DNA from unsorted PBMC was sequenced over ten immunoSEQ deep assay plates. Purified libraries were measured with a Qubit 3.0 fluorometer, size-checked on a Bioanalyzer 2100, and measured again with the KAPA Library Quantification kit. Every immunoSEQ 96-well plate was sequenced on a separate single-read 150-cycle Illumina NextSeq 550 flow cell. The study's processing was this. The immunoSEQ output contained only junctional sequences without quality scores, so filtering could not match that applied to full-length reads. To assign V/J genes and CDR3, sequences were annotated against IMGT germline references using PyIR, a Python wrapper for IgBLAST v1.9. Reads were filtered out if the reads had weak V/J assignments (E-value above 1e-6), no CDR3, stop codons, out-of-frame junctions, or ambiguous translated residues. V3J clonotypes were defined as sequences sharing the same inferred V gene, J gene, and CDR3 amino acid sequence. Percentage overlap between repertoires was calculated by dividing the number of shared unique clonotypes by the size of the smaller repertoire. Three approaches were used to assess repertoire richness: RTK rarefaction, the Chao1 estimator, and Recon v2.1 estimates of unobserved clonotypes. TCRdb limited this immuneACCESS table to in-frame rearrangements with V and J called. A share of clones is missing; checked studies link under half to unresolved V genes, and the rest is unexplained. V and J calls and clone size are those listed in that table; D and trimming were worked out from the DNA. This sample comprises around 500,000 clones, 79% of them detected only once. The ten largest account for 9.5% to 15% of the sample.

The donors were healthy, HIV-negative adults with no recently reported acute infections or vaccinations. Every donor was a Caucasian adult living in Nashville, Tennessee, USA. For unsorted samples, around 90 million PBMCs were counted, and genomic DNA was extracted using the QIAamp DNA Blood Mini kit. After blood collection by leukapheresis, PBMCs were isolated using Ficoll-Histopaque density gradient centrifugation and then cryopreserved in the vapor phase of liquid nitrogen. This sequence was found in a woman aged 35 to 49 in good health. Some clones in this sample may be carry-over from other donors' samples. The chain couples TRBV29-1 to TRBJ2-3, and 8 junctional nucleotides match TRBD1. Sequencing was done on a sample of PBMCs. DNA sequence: TGCAGCGTTGAACAGGAGTGGGGGACAGGAGGCACAGATACGCAGTATTTT. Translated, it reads CSVEQEWGTGGTDTQYF.